These 8 T cell receptor beta chains originate from one sample sequenced in a study of shared clonotypes between healthy human individuals. Here immunoSEQ multiplex PCR was the method, and the copy in TCRdb shows in-frame clones only, minus some. The sample includes 2 million to 2.5 million clones, approximately 93% of them seen just once. The sequenced sample consisted of naive CD4+ T cells from PBMCs. Subset meaning: CD45RA+ positively selected. The receptors stem from a man younger than 35 in good health. Some clones in this sample may be carry-over from other donors' samples.

The CDR3 bases are TGTGCCAGCAGCTCCCAAGACATCTCCTACGAGCAGTACTTC. Its protein product is CASSSQDISYEQYF. The V gene is TRBV9, the J gene TRBJ2-7, with D hard to call. Looked up from germline, CDR1 is SGDLS and CDR2 is YYNGEE. This CDR3 has 14 amino acids. V was shortened by 4 bases and J by 0 bases, with 11 bases between the two germline ends.

Concerning this clone: The sample has other DNA sequences that encode this CDR3 too. The rearrangement joins TRBV5-1 to TRBJ2-7; tentatively, D is TRBD1 (6 bases). V dropped 1 base and J dropped 5 bases, with 10 bases sitting between them. The germline V gene has CDR1 SGHRS and CDR2 YFSETQ. The CDR3 consists of 13 residues. CDR3 sequence reads: CASSLTGFDEQYF. In nucleotides, the CDR3 is TGCGCCAGCAGCTTGACAGGGTTTGACGAGCAGTACTTC.

This sequence joins TRBV5-6 and TRBJ2-2; 8 bases are shared with TRBD1. Unmatched junction bases numbered 10, after V lost 5 bases and J lost 4 bases. Germline V gene data show CDR1 as SGHDT and CDR2 as YYEEEE. The CDR3 contains 16 residues. The CDR3 DNA reads TGTGCCAGCAGTCTGACAGGGGCTCCACTCACCGGGGAGCTGTTTTTT. It translates to CASSLTGAPLTGELFF.

This clone has a single count. V is TRBV9 and J is TRBJ2-7; D is perhaps TRBD2 (5 bases). The ends were cut back, 1 base at V and 0 bases at J, with 8 bases in the middle. Germline V lookup: CDR1 SGDLS, CDR2 YYNGEE. The CDR3 is 14 residues long. The CDR3 loop reads CASSVLGSSYEQYF. The CDR3 nucleotides are TGTGCCAGCAGCGTATTGGGGAGCTCCTACGAGCAGTACTTC.

V is TRBV7-9 and J is TRBJ2-7; D is unclear. Trimming removed 5 bases from V and 3 bases from J, with 8 bases in between. The germline V gene has CDR1 SEHNR and CDR2 FQNEAQ (reference sequence). CDR3 length equals 12 residues. The CDR3 region is CASSPLNYEQYF. The CDR3 nucleotides are TGTGCCAGCAGCCCACTAAACTACGAGCAGTACTTC.

The chain links TRBV7-3 to TRBJ2-2, with 8 bases fitting TRBD1. The germline gives CDR1 SGHTA, CDR2 FQGTGA. The V and J ends lost 5 bases and 2 bases, in that order; junction bases with no gene match: 7. This CDR3 is 16 amino acids long. CDR3 in DNA: TGTGCCAGCAGCCCTCAGGGGGCTAGTAACACCGGGGAGCTGTTTTTT. Its protein product is CASSPQGASNTGELFF.

The V call is TRBV2, the J call TRBJ1-1, with D perhaps TRBD1 (6 bases). The CDR3 spans 15 residues. V shed 5 bases and J shed 3 bases, with 16 bases lying between them. Germline V gives CDR1 SNHLY, CDR2 FYNNEI. In nucleotides, the CDR3 is TGTGCCAGCAGTTGGGACACCCCGAGGGACACTGAAGCTTTCTTT. Encoded protein: CASSWDTPRDTEAFF. Using reference TRBV2 and TRBJ1-1 for the parts outside the CDR3, the full variable domain is EPEVTQTPSHQVTQMGQEVILRCVPISNHLYFYWYRQILGQKVEFLVSFYNNEISEKSEIFDDQFSVERPDGSNFTLKIRSTKLEDSAMYFCASSWDTPRDTEAFFGQGTRLTVV.

The gene calls are TRBV29-1 and TRBJ2-1, with D unclear. Trimming removed 8 bases from V and 0 bases from J, with 5 bases in between. This CDR3 contains 11 residues. The germline gives CDR1 SQVTM, CDR2 ANQGSEA. The CDR3 sequence is CSSSSYNEQFF. The CDR3 coding sequence is TGCAGCTCCTCCTCCTACAATGAGCAGTTCTTC.